What follows are 10 T cell receptor beta chains derived from one specimen sequenced in a study of T-cell reconstitution after alpha-beta-depleted transplantation in children (dated by TCRdb to about 2016). The treatment or condition label here, explained by the study, means: allogeneic hematopoietic cell transplantation with graft depleted of TCRalphabeta T cells and CD19 B cells. The library was produced with PCR. Sequencing relied on an Illumina HiSeq 2500. TCR library preparation used molecular barcoding, with unique molecular identifiers applied to normalize quantification of the TCRbeta repertoire. TCRdb itself trimmed the public reads at Q25 with fastp, ran MiXCR and retained productive beta chains. Duplicate CDR3 protein sequences are folded into a single record with the most common DNA and genes. Within this sample are about 150,000 distinct CDR3 sequences, with over 8.5% of them counted one time only. Around 13% of the sample comes from the top ten.

Here the sequenced sample was PBMCs, taken before TCRalphabeta/CD19-depleted stem cell transplant. The source is a boy aged 2 to 10 with acute myeloid leukemia, due to receive a stem cell transplant.

The sample holds many counts of this clonotype. The gene calls are TRBV6-5 and TRBJ2-7; 9 bases are shared with TRBD1. The CDR3 extends over 15 amino acids. V shed 7 bases and J 5 bases; nucleotides not matched to a gene: 12. From germline, CDR1 is MNHEY and CDR2 SVGAGI. The CDR3 is CASTPTGGGRNEQYF. As DNA, the CDR3 is TGTGCCAGCACCCCGACAGGGGGTGGGAGGAACGAGCAGTACTTC.

The chain combines TRBV27 with TRBJ2-7; TRBD2 is a possible D gene (5 bases). V lost 8 bases and J 5 bases, leaving 7 bases between the germline ends. The CDR3 loop spans 10 amino acids. Germline V gives CDR1 MNHEY, CDR2 SMNVEV (reference sequence). The CDR3 loop reads CASAGHEQYV. The CDR3 DNA reads TGTGCCAGCGCGGGCCACGAGCAGTACGTC.

This chain connects TRBV10-1 to TRBJ2-7; no definite D call. Trimming left V 0 bases short and J 5 bases short, with 17 bases between. In germline, CDR1 is WNHNN, CDR2 SYGVQD (reference sequence). The CDR3 extends over 16 amino acids. The CDR3 reads CASSESAGPRPHEQYF. CDR3 DNA: TGCGCCAGCAGTGAGTCGGCAGGCCCTCGCCCCCACGAGCAGTACTTC.

This clonotype was recorded many times. The CDR3 protein is CASSDPAATNYGYTF. The CDR3 coding sequence is TGCGCCAGCAGTGACCCGGCGGCCACTAACTATGGCTACACCTTC. The chain carries TRBV10-2 and TRBJ1-2, with D uncertain. Germline CDR1 WSHSY, CDR2 SAAADI. The CDR3 spans 15 residues. V was trimmed by 3 bases and J by 0 bases, leaving 11 bases between them.

This clonotype was observed many times. V usage is TRBV10-3 and J usage is TRBJ2-3; 13 positions agree with TRBD2. Germline V lookup: CDR1 ENHRY, CDR2 SYGVKD. V was pared by 6 bases and J by 6 bases, with 3 bases of the junction left unmatched. The CDR3 has 14 amino acids. The CDR3 reads CAIRGLAGQDTQYF. DNA of the CDR3: TGTGCCATCAGGGGACTAGCGGGACAGGATACGCAGTATTTT.

Remarks on this clonotype: A much larger clone is a single base away; this may be a read error. The chain uses TRBV11-2 and TRBJ1-2, with 7 bases identical to TRBD1. CDR3 length equals 14 residues. CDR1 and CDR2 (germline): SGHAT, FQNNGV. As DNA, the CDR3 is TGTGCCAGCAGCTTAAGAGGGGGCAACTATGGCGACACCTTC. This encodes CASSLRGGNYGDTF. The whole variable domain, remainder taken from reference TRBV11-2 and TRBJ1-2, is EAGVAQSPRYKIIEKRQSVAFWCNPISGHATLYWYQQILGQGPKLLIQFQNNGVVDDSQLPKDRFSAERLKGVDSTLKIQPAKLEDSAVYLCASSLRGGNYGDTFGSGTRLTVV.

As DNA, the CDR3 is TGTGCCAGCAGCCAAATCGGACTAGCGGGAGGGGGCGGGGAGCTGTTTTTT. Translating gives CASSQIGLAGGGGELFF. The J gene is TRBJ2-2, the V gene TRBV4-2, with TRBD2 matching over 15 bases. This CDR3 has 17 residues. Trimming took 2 bases from V and 7 from J; bases not matched to a gene: 5. Germline V gene sequence: CDR1 LGHNA, CDR2 YNFKEQ.

The sample holds many counts of this clonotype. The chain recombines TRBV4-1 with TRBJ1-3, with unresolved D. The CDR3 runs 17 residues. V dropped 0 bases and J dropped 5 bases, with 17 bases sitting between them. Per germline, CDR1 MGHRA and CDR2 YSYEKL. The CDR3 protein is CASSQDAVPTRRNTIYF. The CDR3 DNA sequence: TGCGCCAGCAGCCAAGATGCTGTGCCAACTAGGAGAAACACCATATATTTT.

This clonotype was counted ten times or more. This chain connects TRBV12-3 or TRBV12-4 to TRBJ1-1; TRBD1 aligns across 7 bases. The CDR3 runs 14 residues. J lost 4 bases, V lost 1 base, and 3 bases had no gene match. The DNA of the CDR3 is TGTGCCAGCAGTTTAGGGCCAGGGGGCACTGAAGCTTTCTTT. Translating it yields CASSLGPGGTEAFF.

This clonotype was detected ten times or more. The chain combines TRBV5-6 with TRBJ1-5, with a tentative D call TRBD1 (5 bases). V was trimmed by 0 bases and J by 5 bases, leaving 12 bases between them. The CDR3 has 15 amino acids. Germline lookup yields CDR1 SGHDT and CDR2 YYEEEE. CDR3 nucleotide sequence: TGTGCCAGCAGCTTGGTGGGCAGGGCCGATCAGCCCCAGCATTTT. This sequence encodes CASSLVGRADQPQHF.